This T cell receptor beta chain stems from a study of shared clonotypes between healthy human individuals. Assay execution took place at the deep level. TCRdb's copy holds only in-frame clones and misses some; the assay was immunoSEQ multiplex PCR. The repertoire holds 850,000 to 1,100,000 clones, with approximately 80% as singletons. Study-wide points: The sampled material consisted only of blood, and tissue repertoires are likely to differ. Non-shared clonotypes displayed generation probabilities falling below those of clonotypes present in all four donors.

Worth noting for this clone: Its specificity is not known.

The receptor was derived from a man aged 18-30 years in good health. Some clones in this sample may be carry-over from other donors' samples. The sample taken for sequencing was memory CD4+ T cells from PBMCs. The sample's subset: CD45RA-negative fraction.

The CDR3 here is CASSQVGAGTTYEQYF. In DNA form, the CDR3 reads TGTGCCAGCAGCCAAGTTGGGGCGGGAACTACCTACGAGCAGTACTTC. The chain recombines TRBV4-2 with TRBJ2-7; weak D call: TRBD2 (6 bases). The germline V and J ends were trimmed by 1 base and 2 bases, with 15 bases remaining between them. Germline V gene sequence: CDR1 LGHNA, CDR2 YNFKEQ. The CDR3 totals 16 residues.